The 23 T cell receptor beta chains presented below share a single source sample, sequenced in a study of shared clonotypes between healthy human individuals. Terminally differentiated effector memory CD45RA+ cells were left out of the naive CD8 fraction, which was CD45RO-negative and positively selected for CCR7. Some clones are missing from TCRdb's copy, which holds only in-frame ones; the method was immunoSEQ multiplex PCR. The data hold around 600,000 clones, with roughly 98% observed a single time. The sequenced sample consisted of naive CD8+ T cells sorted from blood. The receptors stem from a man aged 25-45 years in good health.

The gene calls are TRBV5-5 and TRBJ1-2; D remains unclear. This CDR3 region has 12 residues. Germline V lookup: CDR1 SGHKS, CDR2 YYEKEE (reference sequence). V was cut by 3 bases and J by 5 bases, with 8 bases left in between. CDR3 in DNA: TGTGCCAGCAGCTCACAGAGTTATGGCTACACCTTC. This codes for CASSSQSYGYTF.

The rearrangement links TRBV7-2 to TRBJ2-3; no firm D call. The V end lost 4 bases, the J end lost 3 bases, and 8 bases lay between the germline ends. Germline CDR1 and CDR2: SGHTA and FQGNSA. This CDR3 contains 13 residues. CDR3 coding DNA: TGTGCCAGCAGCTCTACCAAGACAGATACGCAGTATTTT. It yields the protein CASSSTKTDTQYF. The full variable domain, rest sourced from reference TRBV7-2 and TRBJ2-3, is GAGVSQSPSNKVTEKGKDVELRCDPISGHTALYWYRQSLGQGLEFLIYFQGNSAPDKSGLPSDRFSAERTGGSVSTLTIQRTQQEDSAVYLCASSSTKTDTQYFGPGTRLTVL.

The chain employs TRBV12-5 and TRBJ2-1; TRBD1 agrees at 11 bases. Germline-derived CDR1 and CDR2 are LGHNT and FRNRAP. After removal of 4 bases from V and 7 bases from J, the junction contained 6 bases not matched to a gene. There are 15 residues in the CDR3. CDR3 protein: CASGSGQGADNEQFF. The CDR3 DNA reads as TGTGCTAGTGGTTCCGGACAGGGGGCGGATAATGAGCAGTTCTTC.

CDR3 DNA: TGTGCCTGGGGAGAAAATCAGCCCCAGCATTTT. It is translated as CAWGENQPQHF. V usage is TRBV30 and J usage is TRBJ1-5; no clear D gene. The germline gives CDR1 GTSNPN, CDR2 SVGIG (reference sequence). The ends were cut back, 5 bases at V and 4 bases at J, with 6 bases in the middle. CDR3 size: 11 residues.

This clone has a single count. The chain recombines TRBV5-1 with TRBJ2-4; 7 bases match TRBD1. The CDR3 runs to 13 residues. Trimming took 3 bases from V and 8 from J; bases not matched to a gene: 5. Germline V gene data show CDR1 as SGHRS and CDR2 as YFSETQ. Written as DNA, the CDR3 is TGCGCCAGCAGCTGGGACAGAGCGGACATTCAGTACTTC. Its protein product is CASSWDRADIQYF. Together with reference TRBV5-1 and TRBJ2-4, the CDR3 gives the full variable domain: KAGVTQTPRYLIKTRGQQVTLSCSPISGHRSVSWYQQTPGQGLQFLFEYFSETQRNKGNFPGRFSGRQFSNSRSEMNVSTLELGDSALYLCASSWDRADIQYFGAGTRLSVL.

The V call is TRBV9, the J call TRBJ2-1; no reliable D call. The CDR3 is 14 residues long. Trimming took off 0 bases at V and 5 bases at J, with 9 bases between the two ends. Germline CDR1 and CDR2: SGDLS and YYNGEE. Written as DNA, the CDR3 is TGTGCCAGCAGCGTAGCTGGGCCTCACAATGAGCAGTTCTTC. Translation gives CASSVAGPHNEQFF. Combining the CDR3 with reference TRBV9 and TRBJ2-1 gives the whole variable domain DSGVTQTPKHLITATGQRVTLRCSPRSGDLSVYWYQQSLDQGLQFLIQYYNGEERAKGNILERFSAQQFPDLHSELNLSSLELGDSALYFCASSVAGPHNEQFFGPGTRLTVL.

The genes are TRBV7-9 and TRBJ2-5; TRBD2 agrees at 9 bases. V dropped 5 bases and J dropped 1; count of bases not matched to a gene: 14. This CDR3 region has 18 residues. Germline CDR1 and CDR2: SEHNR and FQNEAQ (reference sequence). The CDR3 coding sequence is TGTGCCAGCAGCACTCGGCTAGCGGGAACCCGAGTCCAAGAGACCCAGTACTTC. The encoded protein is CASSTRLAGTRVQETQYF.

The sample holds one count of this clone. The CDR3 here is CASSPLPRVSADEQYF. In nucleotides, the CDR3 is TGTGCCAGCAGTCCCCTCCCCAGGGTATCAGCAGACGAGCAGTACTTC. This chain joins TRBV27 and TRBJ2-7, with D possibly TRBD1 on 5 matching bases. Germline values: CDR1 MNHEY, CDR2 SMNVEV (reference sequence). The CDR3 is 16 residues long. With 5 bases removed from V and 5 bases from J, the gap between germline ends came to 22 bases.

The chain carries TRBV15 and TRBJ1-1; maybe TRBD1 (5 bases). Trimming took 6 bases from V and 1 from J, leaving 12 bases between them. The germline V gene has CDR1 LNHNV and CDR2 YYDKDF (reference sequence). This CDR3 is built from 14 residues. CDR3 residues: CATSPGAQNTEAFF. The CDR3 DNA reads TGTGCCACCAGTCCTGGGGCCCAGAACACTGAAGCTTTCTTT.

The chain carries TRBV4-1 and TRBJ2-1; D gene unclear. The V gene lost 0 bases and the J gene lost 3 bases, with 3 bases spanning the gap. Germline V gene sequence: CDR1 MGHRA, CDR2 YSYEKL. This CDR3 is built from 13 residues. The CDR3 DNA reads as TGCGCCAGCAGCCAAGAGGTCTACAATGAGCAGTTCTTC. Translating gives CASSQEVYNEQFF.

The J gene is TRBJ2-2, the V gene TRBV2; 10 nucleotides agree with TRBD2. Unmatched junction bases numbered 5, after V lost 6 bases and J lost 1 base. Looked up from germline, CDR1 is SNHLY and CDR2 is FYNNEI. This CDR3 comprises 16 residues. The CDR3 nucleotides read TGTGCCAGCAGCGCAACTAGCGGGAAGAACACCGGGGAGCTGTTTTTT. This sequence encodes CASSATSGKNTGELFF.

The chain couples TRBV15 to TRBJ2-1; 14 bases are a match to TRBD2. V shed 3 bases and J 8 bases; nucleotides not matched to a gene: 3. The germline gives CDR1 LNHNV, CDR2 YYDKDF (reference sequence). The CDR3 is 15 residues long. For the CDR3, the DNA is TGTGCCACCAGCAGGGGGACTAGCGGGAGCTATGAGCAGTTCTTC. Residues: CATSRGTSGSYEQFF.

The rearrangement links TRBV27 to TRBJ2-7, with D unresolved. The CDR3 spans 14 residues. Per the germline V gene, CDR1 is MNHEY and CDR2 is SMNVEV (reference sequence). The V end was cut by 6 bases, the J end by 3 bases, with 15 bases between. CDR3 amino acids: CASSRLLGNYEQYF. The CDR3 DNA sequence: TGTGCCAGCAGCCGCCTTTTGGGCAACTACGAGCAGTACTTC.

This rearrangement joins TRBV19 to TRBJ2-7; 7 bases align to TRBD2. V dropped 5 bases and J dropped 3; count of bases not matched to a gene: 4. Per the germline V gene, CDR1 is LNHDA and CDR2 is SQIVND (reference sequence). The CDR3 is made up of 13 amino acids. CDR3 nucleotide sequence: TGTGCCAGTAGTCCCGGACTAGGCTACGAGCAGTACTTC. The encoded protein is CASSPGLGYEQYF.

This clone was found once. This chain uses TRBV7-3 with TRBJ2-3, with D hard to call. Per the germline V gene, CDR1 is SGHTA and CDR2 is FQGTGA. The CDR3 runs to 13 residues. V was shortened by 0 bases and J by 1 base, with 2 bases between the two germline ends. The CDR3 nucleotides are TGTGCCAGCAGCTTAACGGGCACAGATACGCAGTATTTT. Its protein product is CASSLTGTDTQYF.

CDR3 in DNA: TGTGCCAGCAGCTATGAGGGGGACGAGCAGTACTTC. This codes for CASSYEGDEQYF. The V and J genes are TRBV7-6 and TRBJ2-7; D is possibly TRBD1 (6 bases). CDR3 length: 12 residues. From germline, CDR1 is SGHVS and CDR2 FNYEAQ. V lost 4 bases and J lost 5, with 9 bases in between.

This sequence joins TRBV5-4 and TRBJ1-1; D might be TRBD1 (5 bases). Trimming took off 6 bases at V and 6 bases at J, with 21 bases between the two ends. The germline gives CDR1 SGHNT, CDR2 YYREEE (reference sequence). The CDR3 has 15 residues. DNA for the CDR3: TGTGCCAGCAACGAGATGGGGGATTCTACCCCTGAAGCTTTCTTT. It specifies CASNEMGDSTPEAFF.

CDR3 in DNA: TGTGCCAGCGGGGGGCTACGGGACTACGAGCAGTACTTC. This encodes CASGGLRDYEQYF. The J gene is TRBJ2-7, the V gene TRBV6-5; D assignment may be TRBD1 or TRBD2 (6 bases each). The CDR3 is 13 residues long. Looked up from germline, CDR1 is MNHEY and CDR2 is SVGAGI. V lost 8 bases, J lost 3 bases, and 14 bases lay in between.

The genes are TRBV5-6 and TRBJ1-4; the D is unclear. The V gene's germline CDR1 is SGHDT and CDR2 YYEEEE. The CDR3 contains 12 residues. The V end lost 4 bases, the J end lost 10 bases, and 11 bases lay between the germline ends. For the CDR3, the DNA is TGTGCCAGCAGCCACCCGGGAGGAAAACTGTTTTTT. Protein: CASSHPGGKLFF. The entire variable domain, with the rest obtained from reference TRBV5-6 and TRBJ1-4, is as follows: DAGVTQSPTHLIKTRGQQVTLRCSPKSGHDTVSWYQQALGQGPQFIFQYYEEEERQRGNFPDRFSGHQFPNYSSELNVNALLLGDSALYLCASSHPGGKLFFGSGTQLSVL.

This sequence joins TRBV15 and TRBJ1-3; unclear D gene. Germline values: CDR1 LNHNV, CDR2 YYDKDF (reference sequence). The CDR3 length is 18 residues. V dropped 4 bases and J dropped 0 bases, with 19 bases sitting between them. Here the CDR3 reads CATSTHWAAESSGNTIYF. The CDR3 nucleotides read TGTGCCACCAGCACCCACTGGGCAGCCGAGAGCTCTGGAAACACCATATATTTT.

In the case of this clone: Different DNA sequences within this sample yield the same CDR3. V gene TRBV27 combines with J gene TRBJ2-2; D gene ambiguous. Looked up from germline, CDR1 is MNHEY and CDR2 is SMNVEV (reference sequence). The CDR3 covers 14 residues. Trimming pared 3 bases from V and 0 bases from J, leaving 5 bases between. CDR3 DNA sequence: TGTGCCAGCAGTTTTGGGGCGAACACCGGGGAGCTGTTTTTT. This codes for CASSFGANTGELFF.

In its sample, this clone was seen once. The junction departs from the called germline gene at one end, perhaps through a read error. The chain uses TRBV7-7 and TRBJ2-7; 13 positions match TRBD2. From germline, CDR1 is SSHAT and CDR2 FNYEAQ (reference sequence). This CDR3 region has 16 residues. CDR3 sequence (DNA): TGTGCTAGCAGACCTATACTAGCGGGAGGGCCATACGAGCAGTACTTC. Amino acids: CASRPILAGGPYEQYF.

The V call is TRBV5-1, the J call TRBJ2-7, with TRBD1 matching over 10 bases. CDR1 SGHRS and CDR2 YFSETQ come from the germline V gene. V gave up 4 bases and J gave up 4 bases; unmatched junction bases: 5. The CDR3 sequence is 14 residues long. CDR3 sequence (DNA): TGCGCCAGCAGCATCGACAGGGGGCCGTACGAGCAGTACTTC. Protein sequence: CASSIDRGPYEQYF.